This T cell receptor beta chain was observed in a study of OX40 agonist ivuxolimab in advanced cancers. Overall study: The group had a mean age of around 60 years, ranged from about 23 to 85, and was around 86% male. Study conclusions and caveats: Expanded clones were, on average, more numerous in CD8+ T cells than in CD4+. People who partly responded at 0.1-3.0 mg/kg had some of the least clonal expansion seen.

Concerning this clone: Its antigen remains unidentified.

Using immunoSEQ multiplex PCR, the repertoire was profiled, and TCRdb retains in-frame clones only, with some absent. Here the sample spans 75,000 to 100,000 clones, 87% being singletons. The sequencing here drew on CD4+ or CD8+ T cells sorted from blood, taken in a trial of the OX40 agonist ivuxolimab. This TCR was sampled from an adult with an advanced solid tumor such as melanoma, head and neck, liver or kidney cancer.

CDR3 nucleotide sequence: TGTGCCAGCAGCTTAAGCGGGACTTACACTGAAGCTTTCTTT. As protein: CASSLSGTYTEAFF. V usage is TRBV7-3 and J usage is TRBJ1-1, with a tentative D call TRBD1 (5 bases). Germline CDR1 SGHTA, CDR2 FQGTGA. The CDR3 has 14 amino acids. Trimming removed 1 base from V and 3 bases from J, with 9 bases in between.